Described below is a single T cell receptor (beta chain) sequence and its context. The antigen remains undetermined. Germline CDR1 ENHRY, CDR2 SYGVKD. The CDR3 has 15 amino acids. Trimming removed 10 bases from V and 10 bases from J; junction bases left unmatched: 13. The data were obtained in a study of OX40 agonist ivuxolimab in advanced cancers. Study-wide results and limits: Compared with CD4+, CD8+ T cells on average had more expanded clones. Both CD4+ and CD8+ T cell populations in blood had undergone clonal expansion by week 6 at 0.1 to 3.0 mg/kg.

Sequenced by immunoSEQ multiplex PCR; TCRdb stores in-frame clones only, minus some. This sample carries roughly 61,000 clones, roughly 90% of them seen once, and the ten largest clones take around 20%. Material: CD4+ or CD8+ T cells sorted from blood, obtained in a trial of the OX40 agonist ivuxolimab. The chain is built from TRBV10-3 and TRBJ1-6; 10 bases agree with TRBD1. The clonotype comes from an adult with an advanced solid tumor such as melanoma, head and neck, liver or kidney cancer. This CDR3 is CATNQPGTGESPLHF. The CDR3 region has the DNA TGTGCCACAAATCAACCCGGGACAGGGGAGTCACCCCTCCACTTT.